This TCR beta chain was identified during a study of blood T cell repertoires in COVID-19. On the study more broadly: Nucleic acid was either cDNA or gDNA, and it came from T cells, B-cell-depleted T cells, or PBMCs.

The authors' processing: Amplification with reference gene primers provided the estimates of nucleated cell counts. The table came from immunoSEQ multiplex PCR; TCRdb's copy has only in-frame clones and leaves some out. V and J calls and clone size are copied from that table; D and trimming were computed from the DNA. Of fewer than 25,000 clones in the sample, about nine tenths are singletons; the top ten hold roughly 2.6%. After removal of 4 bases from V and 2 bases from J, the junction contained 5 bases not matched to a gene. The CDR3 has 14 residues. Germline V gene data show CDR1 as LGHDT and CDR2 as YNNKEL (reference sequence).

J is TRBJ2-7 and V is TRBV3-1 (or the pseudogene TRBV3-2); TRBD2 matches 7 bases. Source material: peripheral blood. This sequence originates from a man in his 70s with acute or convalescent COVID-19. The chain's CDR3 is CASSRRGVPYEQYF. CDR3 DNA sequence: TGTGCCAGCAGCCGTCGGGGGGTCCCCTACGAGCAGTACTTC.